This TCR beta chain was retrieved from a study of blood T cell repertoires in COVID-19. As for the study in general: PBMCs, B-cell-depleted T cells, or T cells provided the cDNA or gDNA that made up the material.

TCRdb's copy holds only in-frame clones and misses some; the assay was immunoSEQ multiplex PCR. The sample contains approximately 70,000 clones, over 65% of which appear only once. Trimming took 7 bases from V and 2 from J, leaving 15 bases between them. Germline V gene sequence: CDR1 SQVTM, CDR2 ANQGSEA. The CDR3 sequence is 14 residues long. The material sequenced was peripheral blood. J is TRBJ1-5 and V is TRBV29-1; a possible D gene is TRBD1 (6 bases). The clonotype was recovered from a woman in her 70s with acute or convalescent COVID-19. The CDR3 DNA reads TGCAGCGCCGCACAGGGATCAGGCAATCAGCCCCAGCATTTT. Protein sequence: CSAAQGSGNQPQHF. The full variable domain, its missing parts supplied by reference TRBV29-1 and TRBJ1-5, is SAVISQKPSRDICQRGTSLTIQCQVDSQVTMMFWYRQQPGQSLTLIATANQGSEATYESGFVIDKFPISRPNLTFSTLTVSNMSPEDSSIYLCSAAQGSGNQPQHFGDGTRLSIL.